This TCR beta chain was sequenced in a study of CXCR3-negative and CXCR3-positive naive CD8 T cells. Notes on the study in general: Fresh PBMCs went into most assays, and CXCR3 expression partly declined after cryopreservation.

Germline-derived CDR1 and CDR2 are MNHNS and SASEGT. The CDR3 is 15 amino acids. A remark on this clonotype: As yet, its antigen is unknown.

5' RACE that incorporated UMI labels was used to prepare the TRB cDNA libraries. TCRdb re-called the 5' RACE reads and shows each CDR3 protein once, DNA omitted. The sample spans approximately 70,000 distinct CDR3 sequences; the ten largest clones claim about 1.5%. V gene TRBV6-1 combines with J gene TRBJ1-3. Sequenced input: naive CXCR3- CD8+ T cells from blood. Sample subset: CD45RO-CCR7+CD27+CD95- naive CD8+ T cells lacking CXCR3 (TNR3-). The origin of this receptor is a human donor in good health. Some clones in this sample may be carry-over from other donors' samples. CDR3 residues: CANAHGTAAGNTIYF.